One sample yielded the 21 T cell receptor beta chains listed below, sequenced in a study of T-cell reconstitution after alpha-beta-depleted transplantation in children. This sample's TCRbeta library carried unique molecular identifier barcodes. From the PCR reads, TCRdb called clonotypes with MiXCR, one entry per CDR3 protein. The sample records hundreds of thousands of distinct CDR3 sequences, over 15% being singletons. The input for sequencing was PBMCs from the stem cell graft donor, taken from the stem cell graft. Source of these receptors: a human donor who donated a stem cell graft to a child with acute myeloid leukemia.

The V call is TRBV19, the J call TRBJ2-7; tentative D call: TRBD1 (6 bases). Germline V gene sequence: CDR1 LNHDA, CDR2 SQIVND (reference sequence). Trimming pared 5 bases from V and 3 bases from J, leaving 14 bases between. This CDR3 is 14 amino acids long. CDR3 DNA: TGTGCCAGTAGTGCCCAGGGGCGCAACTACGAGCAGTACGTC. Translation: CASSAQGRNYEQYV.

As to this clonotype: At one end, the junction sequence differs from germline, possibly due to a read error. The CDR3 DNA sequence: TGTGCCGGCAGCTTAACGGACGTCGGGCAGGGTGTTGATACGCAGTATTTT. Its translation is CAGSLTDVGQGVDTQYF. The chain is built from TRBV7-3 and TRBJ2-3; a possible D gene is TRBD1 (5 bases). This CDR3 has 17 residues. The V gene's germline CDR1 is SGHTA and CDR2 FQGTGA.

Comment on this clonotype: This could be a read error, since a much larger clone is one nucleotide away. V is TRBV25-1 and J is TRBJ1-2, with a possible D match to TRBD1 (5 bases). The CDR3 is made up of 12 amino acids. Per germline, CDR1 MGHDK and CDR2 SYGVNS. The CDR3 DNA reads TGTCCCAGCAGAGGGGACGGCAATGGCTACACCTTC. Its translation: CPSRGDGNGYTF.

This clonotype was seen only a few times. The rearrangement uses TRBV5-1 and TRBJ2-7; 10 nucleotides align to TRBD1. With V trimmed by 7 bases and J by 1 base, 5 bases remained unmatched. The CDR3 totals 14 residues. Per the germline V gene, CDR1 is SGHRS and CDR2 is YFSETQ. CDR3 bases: TGCGCCAGCGTACCGGGACAGGGGTCCTACGAGCAGTACTTC. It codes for CASVPGQGSYEQYF. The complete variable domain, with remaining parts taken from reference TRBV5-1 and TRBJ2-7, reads KAGVTQTPRYLIKTRGQQVTLSCSPISGHRSVSWYQQTPGQGLQFLFEYFSETQRNKGNFPGRFSGRQFSNSRSEMNVSTLELGDSALYLCASVPGQGSYEQYFGPGTRLTVT.

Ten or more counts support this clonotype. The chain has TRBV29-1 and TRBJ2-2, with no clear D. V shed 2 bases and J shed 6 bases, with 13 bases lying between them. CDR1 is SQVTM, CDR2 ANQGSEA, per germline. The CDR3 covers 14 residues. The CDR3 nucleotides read TGCAGCGTTGAATCTTTAGTAGCATCCGGGGAGCTGTTTTTT. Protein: CSVESLVASGELFF.

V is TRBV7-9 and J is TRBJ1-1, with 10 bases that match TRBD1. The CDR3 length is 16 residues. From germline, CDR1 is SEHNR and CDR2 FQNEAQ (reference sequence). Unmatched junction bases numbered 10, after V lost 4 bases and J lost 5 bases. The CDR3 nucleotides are TGTGCCAGCAGCTCGACGACAGGGGGCAGGCGGACTGAAGCTTTCTTT. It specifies CASSSTTGGRRTEAFF.

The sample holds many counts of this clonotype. CDR3 loop: CSANVADSFYGYTF. The CDR3 coding sequence is TGCAGTGCGAACGTGGCCGACAGCTTCTATGGCTACACCTTC. This sequence joins TRBV20-1 and TRBJ1-2; TRBD1 might be the D (5 bases). Germline values: CDR1 DFQATT, CDR2 SNEGSKA (reference sequence). The CDR3 has 14 residues. V was clipped by 6 bases and J by 4 bases, with 18 bases between them.

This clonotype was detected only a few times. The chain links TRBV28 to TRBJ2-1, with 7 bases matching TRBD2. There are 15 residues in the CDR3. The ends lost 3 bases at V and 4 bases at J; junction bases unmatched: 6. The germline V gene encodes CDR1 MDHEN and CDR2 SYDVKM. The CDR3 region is CASSFHSGPYNEQFF. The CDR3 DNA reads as TGTGCCAGCAGTTTCCATAGCGGGCCGTACAATGAGCAGTTCTTC.

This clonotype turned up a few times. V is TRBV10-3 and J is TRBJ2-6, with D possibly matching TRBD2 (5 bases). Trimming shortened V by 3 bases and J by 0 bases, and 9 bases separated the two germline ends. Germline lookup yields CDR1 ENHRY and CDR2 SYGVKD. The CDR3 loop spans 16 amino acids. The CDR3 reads CAISESGYSGANVLTF. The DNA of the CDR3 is TGTGCCATCAGTGAATCGGGGTACTCTGGGGCCAACGTCCTGACTTTC.

CDR3 nucleotides: TGTGCCAGCGGGTACCAAAGGGGGCCCAATTCACCCCTCCACTTT. Encoded protein: CASGYQRGPNSPLHF. The chain is built from TRBV5-5 and TRBJ1-6; 7 nucleotides agree with TRBD1. Germline V gene sequence: CDR1 SGHKS, CDR2 YYEKEE (reference sequence). This CDR3 comprises 15 residues. V dropped 7 bases and J dropped 7; count of bases not matched to a gene: 11.

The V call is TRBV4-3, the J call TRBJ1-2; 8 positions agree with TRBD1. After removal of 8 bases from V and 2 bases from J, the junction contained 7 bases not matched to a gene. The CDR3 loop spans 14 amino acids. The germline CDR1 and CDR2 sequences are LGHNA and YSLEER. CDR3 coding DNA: TGCGCCAGCGGACAGGGCGGAGGGAACTATGGCTACACCTTC. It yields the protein CASGQGGGNYGYTF.

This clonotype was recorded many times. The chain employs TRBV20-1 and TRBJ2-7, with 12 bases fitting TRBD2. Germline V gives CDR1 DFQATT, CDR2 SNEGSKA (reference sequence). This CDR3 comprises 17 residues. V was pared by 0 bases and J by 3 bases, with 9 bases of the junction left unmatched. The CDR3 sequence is CSARDRRPGLAGYEQYF. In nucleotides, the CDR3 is TGCAGTGCTAGAGATCGTCGGCCGGGACTAGCGGGCTACGAGCAGTACTTC.

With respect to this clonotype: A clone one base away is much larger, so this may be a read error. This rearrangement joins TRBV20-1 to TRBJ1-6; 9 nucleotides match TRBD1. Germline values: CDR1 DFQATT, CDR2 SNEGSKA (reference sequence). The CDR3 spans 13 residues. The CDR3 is CSGKDRGHSPLNF. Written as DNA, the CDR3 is TGCAGTGGAAAGGACAGGGGTCATTCACCCCTCAACTTT.

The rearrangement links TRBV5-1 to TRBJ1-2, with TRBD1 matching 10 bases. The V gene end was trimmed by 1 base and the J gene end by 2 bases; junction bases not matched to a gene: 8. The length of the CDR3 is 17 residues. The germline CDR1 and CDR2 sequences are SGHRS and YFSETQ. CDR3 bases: TGCGCCAGCAGCTTGAACCGGGACAGGGGCATAAACTATGGCTACACCTTC. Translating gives CASSLNRDRGINYGYTF.

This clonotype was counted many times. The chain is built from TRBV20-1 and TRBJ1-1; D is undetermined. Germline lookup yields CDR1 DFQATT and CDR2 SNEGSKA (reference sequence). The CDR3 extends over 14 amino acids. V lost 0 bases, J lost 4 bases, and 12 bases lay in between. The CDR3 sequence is CSARELRGSTEAFF. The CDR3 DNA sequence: TGCAGTGCTAGAGAACTCCGAGGGAGCACTGAAGCTTTCTTT.

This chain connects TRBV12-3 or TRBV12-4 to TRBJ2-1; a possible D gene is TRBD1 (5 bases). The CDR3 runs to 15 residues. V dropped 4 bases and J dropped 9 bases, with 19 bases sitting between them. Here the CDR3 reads CASSSIGNLRGEQFF. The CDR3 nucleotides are TGTGCCAGCAGTTCGATAGGTAATCTTAGGGGTGAGCAGTTCTTC.

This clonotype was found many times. The CDR3 nucleotides read TGCAGCGCCCGGACTCCCACATTCCTCACCTACAATGAGCAGTTCTTC. Translation gives CSARTPTFLTYNEQFF. The V call is TRBV20-1, the J call TRBJ2-1; the D gene is possibly TRBD2 (5 bases). The length of the CDR3 is 16 residues. The germline V gene encodes CDR1 DFQATT and CDR2 SNEGSKA (reference sequence).

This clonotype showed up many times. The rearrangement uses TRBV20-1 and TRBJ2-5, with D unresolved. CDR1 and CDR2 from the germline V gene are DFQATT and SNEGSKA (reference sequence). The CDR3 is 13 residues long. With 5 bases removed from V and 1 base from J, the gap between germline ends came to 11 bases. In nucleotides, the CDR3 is TGCAGTGCTTCCACCGGCTTCCAAGAGACCCAGTACTTC. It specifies CSASTGFQETQYF.

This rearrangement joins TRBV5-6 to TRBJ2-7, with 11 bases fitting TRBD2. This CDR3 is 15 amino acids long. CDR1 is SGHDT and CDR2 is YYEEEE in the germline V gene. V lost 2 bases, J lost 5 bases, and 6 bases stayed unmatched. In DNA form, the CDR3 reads TGTGCCAGCAGCTTCAGTAGCGGGGGGGCCGACGAGCAGTACTTC. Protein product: CASSFSSGGADEQYF.

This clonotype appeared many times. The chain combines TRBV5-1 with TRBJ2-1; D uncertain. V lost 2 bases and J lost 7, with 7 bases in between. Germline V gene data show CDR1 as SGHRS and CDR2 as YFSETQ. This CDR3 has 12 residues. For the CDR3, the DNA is TGCGCCAGCAGCTTTGTAGAAAATGAGCAGTTCTTC. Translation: CASSFVENEQFF.

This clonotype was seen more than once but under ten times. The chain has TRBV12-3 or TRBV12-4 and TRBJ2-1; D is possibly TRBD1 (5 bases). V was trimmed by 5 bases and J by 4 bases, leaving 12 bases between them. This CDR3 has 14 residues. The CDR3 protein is CASSLRQIYNEQFF. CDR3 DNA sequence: TGTGCCAGCAGTCTCCGACAGATTTACAATGAGCAGTTCTTC.